One sample yielded the 21 T cell receptor beta chains listed below, sequenced in a study of CD8+CD57+ T cells in acquired aplastic anemia. Both TCR beta VDJ combination and CDR3 sequence profiling were carried out. Genomic DNA was the template for this profiling. TCRdb processed the reads anew with MiXCR; each CDR3 protein has one entry. Of a few hundred thousand distinct CDR3 sequences in the sample, approximately 51% were seen once. Only patients with CD8+CD57+ cell expansion on flow cytometry were chosen for sequencing. The sequencing input was sorted CD4+, CD8+, or CD8+CD57+ T cells (not recorded which) from PBMCs. The receptors stem from a human donor with aplastic anemia.

About this clonotype: Because the CDR3 is missing its conserved closing phenylalanine or tryptophan, this is likely a read error. The DNA is omitted, as the CDR3 cannot be located on it reliably, and the CDR3 follows TCRdb's listing. V usage is TRBV12-3 or TRBV12-4 and J usage is TRBJ2-6; TRBD1, the D gene given by the table, was not confirmed from the DNA. With termini counted, the CDR3 has 9 amino acids. The CDR3 reads CASSLASGQ.

This chain joins TRBV15 and TRBJ2-3; 9 nucleotides line up with TRBD2. Germline CDR1 is LNHNV and CDR2 is YYDKDF (reference sequence). The V gene end was trimmed by 8 bases and the J gene end by 4 bases; junction bases not matched to a gene: 7. The CDR3 length is 14 residues. The CDR3 nucleotides are TGTGCCACCTCGGCGGGGGGGCCAGCAGATACGCAGTATTTT. Its protein is CATSAGGPADTQYF.

J is TRBJ1-5 and V is TRBV5-6, with TRBD1 matching 12 bases. Germline V gene lookup returns CDR1 SGHDT and CDR2 YYEEEE. The CDR3 is made up of 15 amino acids. Germline trimming cut 0 bases from V and 6 bases from J; bases unmatched to any gene: 1. CDR3 protein: CASSLGDRGPQPQHF. DNA for the CDR3: TGTGCCAGCAGCTTGGGGGACAGGGGGCCTCAGCCCCAGCATTTT.

V and J are TRBV19 and TRBJ1-2; TRBD1 matches at 8 bases. Germline loops: CDR1 LNHDA, CDR2 SQIVND (reference sequence). The CDR3 totals 16 residues. The V gene end was trimmed by 1 base and the J gene end by 8 bases; junction bases not matched to a gene: 12. The CDR3 DNA follows: TGTGCCAGTAGTATAGGAGACAGGGGTTTTTCTTCGGGCTACACCTTC. This encodes CASSIGDRGFSSGYTF.

This clonotype was counted between two and nine times. The rearrangement links TRBV10-3 to TRBJ1-2, with TRBD1 as a possible D gene (5 bases). V dropped 4 bases and J dropped 3 bases, with 12 bases sitting between them. The CDR3 is made up of 14 amino acids. Looked up from germline, CDR1 is ENHRY and CDR2 is SYGVKD. CDR3 residues: CAISAIGEDYGYTF. In nucleotides, the CDR3 is TGTGCCATCAGTGCGATAGGGGAGGACTATGGCTACACCTTC.

The rearrangement links TRBV20-1 to TRBJ1-2, with a tentative D call TRBD1 (5 bases). V shed 5 bases and J shed 7 bases, with 17 bases lying between them. The length of the CDR3 is 13 residues. CDR1 and CDR2 (germline): DFQATT, SNEGSKA (reference sequence). The CDR3 nucleotides are TGCAGTGCTCTCCGGGACGATGGAGTTGGCTACACCTTC. This encodes CSALRDDGVGYTF.

As concerns this clonotype: A much larger clone lies a single base off, so this may be a read error. The chain uses TRBV19 and TRBJ2-1; TRBD1 matches 7 bases. Looked up from germline, CDR1 is LNHDA and CDR2 is SQIVND (reference sequence). V dropped 5 bases and J dropped 7; count of bases not matched to a gene: 5. This CDR3 is 13 amino acids long. In nucleotides, the CDR3 is TGTGCCAGTAGTCAACAGGGGTGGAATGAGCAGTTCTTC. Translating gives CASSQQGWNEQFF.

This clonotype has more than one count but fewer than ten. This may be a read error: a much more frequent sequence differs by one nucleotide. The chain carries TRBV20-1 and TRBJ1-1, with D perhaps TRBD1 (6 bases). The CDR3 totals 13 residues. Trimming took off 0 bases at V and 6 bases at J, with 11 bases between the two ends. Germline V gene sequence: CDR1 DFQATT, CDR2 SNEGSKA (reference sequence). CDR3 in DNA: TGCAGTGCTAGAGAGACAGGTCGGTCTGAAGCTTTCTTT. It yields the protein CSARETGRSEAFF.

At least ten counts were recorded for this clonotype. J is TRBJ2-1 and V is TRBV5-1, with 8 bases aligning to TRBD2. Germline CDR1 is SGHRS and CDR2 is YFSETQ. The CDR3 runs to 13 residues. After removal of 7 bases from V and 6 bases from J, the junction contained 6 bases not matched to a gene. CDR3 sequence: CASGDGGGNEQFF. CDR3 nucleotides: TGCGCCAGCGGGGACGGGGGGGGCAATGAGCAGTTCTTC.

This clonotype was seen only a few times. V is TRBV12-3 or TRBV12-4 and J is TRBJ2-4; 8 bases agree with TRBD2. V lost 6 bases and J lost 5; bases outside the gene matches: 9. CDR3 length equals 15 residues. CDR3 sequence reads: CASSVSFSGENIQYF. In DNA form, the CDR3 reads TGTGCCAGCAGCGTCTCGTTTAGCGGGGAAAACATTCAGTACTTC.

V and J are TRBV3-1 and TRBJ2-1; D not certain. Germline assignment: CDR1 LGHDT and CDR2 YNNKEL (reference sequence). This CDR3 region has 17 residues. V was shortened by 1 base and J by 1 base, with 14 bases between the two germline ends. This CDR3 reads CASSQVWEALSYNEQFF. For the CDR3, the DNA is TGTGCCAGCAGCCAAGTGTGGGAAGCCTTGTCCTACAATGAGCAGTTCTTC.

This chain joins TRBV7-8 and TRBJ1-2; TRBD1 is a possible D gene (5 bases). The CDR3 is 14 residues long. V was shortened by 1 base and J by 4 bases, with 10 bases between the two germline ends. The germline gives CDR1 SGHVS, CDR2 FQNEAQ. In DNA form, the CDR3 reads TGTGCCAGCAGCTTAGACAGGAGCTTCTATGGCTACACCTTC. Translation gives CASSLDRSFYGYTF.

The table lists this clonotype with a few counts. The chain carries TRBV5-1 and TRBJ2-5; the D is unclear. The CDR3 consists of 14 residues. V lost 3 bases and J lost 3, with 12 bases in between. In germline, CDR1 is SGHRS, CDR2 YFSETQ. The CDR3 DNA reads TGCGCCAGCAGCTGGATGGGATTTAAAGAGACCCAGTACTTC. This codes for CASSWMGFKETQYF.

This clonotype appeared many times. The chain couples TRBV11-2 to TRBJ1-2; D unclear. This CDR3 contains 15 residues. The germline V and J ends were trimmed by 0 bases and 4 bases, with 12 bases remaining between them. Germline assignment: CDR1 SGHAT and CDR2 FQNNGV. This CDR3 is CASSLDLQTLYGYTF. CDR3 nucleotides: TGTGCCAGCAGCTTAGATCTACAGACTCTCTATGGCTACACCTTC.

The rearrangement links TRBV2 to TRBJ1-2, with D uncertain. This CDR3 region has 12 residues. Trimming took off 0 bases at V and 8 bases at J, with 7 bases between the two ends. Germline CDR1 reads SNHLY; CDR2 reads FYNNEI. The CDR3 bases are TGTGCCAGCAGTGAAGCGCGTGGGGGCTACACCTTC. Its translation is CASSEARGGYTF.

This clonotype was recorded many times. V usage is TRBV10-3 and J usage is TRBJ2-7; 10 bases are a match to TRBD2. V lost 8 bases to trimming and J lost 0 bases; unmatched junction nucleotides: 13. CDR3 length equals 17 residues. From germline, CDR1 is ENHRY and CDR2 SYGVKD. The CDR3 here is CAIGRLAGAQSSYEQYF. CDR3 sequence (DNA): TGTGCCATCGGCCGGCTAGCGGGGGCCCAAAGCTCCTACGAGCAGTACTTC.

This clonotype was detected many times. The chain couples TRBV7-9 to TRBJ2-1; tentative D call: TRBD2 (6 bases). Germline CDR1 SEHNR, CDR2 FQNEAQ (reference sequence). Trimming took off 5 bases at V and 16 bases at J, with 33 bases between the two ends. This CDR3 comprises 17 residues. CDR3 bases: TGTGCCAGCAGCGCAGGCTATCCGGGACTTAAGACCTATCTAACTTTCTTC. Amino acids: CASSAGYPGLKTYLTFF.

In its sample, this clonotype was seen many times. V is TRBV29-1 and J is TRBJ1-2; D unclear. V lost 1 base and J 4 bases, leaving 10 bases between the germline ends. The CDR3 length is 13 residues. Germline V gene lookup returns CDR1 SQVTM and CDR2 ANQGSEA. DNA for the CDR3: TGCAGCGTTGAAGGGATGGTAGGCTATGGCTACACCTTC. Protein sequence: CSVEGMVGYGYTF. Supplemented by reference TRBV29-1 and TRBJ1-2, the full variable domain reads SAVISQKPSRDICQRGTSLTIQCQVDSQVTMMFWYRQQPGQSLTLIATANQGSEATYESGFVIDKFPISRPNLTFSTLTVSNMSPEDSSIYLCSVEGMVGYGYTFGSGTRLTVV.

The sample holds many counts of this clonotype. J is TRBJ1-3 and V is TRBV19; no clear D. Germline CDR1 reads LNHDA; CDR2 reads SQIVND (reference sequence). Trimming removed 3 bases from V and 1 base from J, with 7 bases in between. This CDR3 is built from 14 residues. The CDR3 here is CASSMASSGNTIYF. CDR3 coding DNA: TGTGCCAGTAGTATGGCAAGTTCTGGAAACACCATATATTTT.

This chain links TRBV2 with TRBJ2-7; 8 bases align to TRBD1. The V gene's germline CDR1 is SNHLY and CDR2 FYNNEI. The junction had 6 bases not matched to a gene; V was cut back by 9 bases and J by 2 bases. The CDR3 has 13 residues. CDR3 DNA sequence: TGTGCCAGTCAGACAGGGGTACCCTACGAGCAGTACTTC. The encoded protein is CASQTGVPYEQYF.

This clonotype appeared many times. V gene TRBV20-1 combines with J gene TRBJ2-5; D possibly corresponds to TRBD2 (6 bases). V was clipped by 6 bases and J by 1 base, with 15 bases between them. The CDR3 spans 14 residues. The V gene's germline CDR1 is DFQATT and CDR2 SNEGSKA (reference sequence). CDR3 bases: TGCAGTGCCGAGGGTGGGGGAGGCCAAGAGACCCAGTACTTC. Translation: CSAEGGGGQETQYF.